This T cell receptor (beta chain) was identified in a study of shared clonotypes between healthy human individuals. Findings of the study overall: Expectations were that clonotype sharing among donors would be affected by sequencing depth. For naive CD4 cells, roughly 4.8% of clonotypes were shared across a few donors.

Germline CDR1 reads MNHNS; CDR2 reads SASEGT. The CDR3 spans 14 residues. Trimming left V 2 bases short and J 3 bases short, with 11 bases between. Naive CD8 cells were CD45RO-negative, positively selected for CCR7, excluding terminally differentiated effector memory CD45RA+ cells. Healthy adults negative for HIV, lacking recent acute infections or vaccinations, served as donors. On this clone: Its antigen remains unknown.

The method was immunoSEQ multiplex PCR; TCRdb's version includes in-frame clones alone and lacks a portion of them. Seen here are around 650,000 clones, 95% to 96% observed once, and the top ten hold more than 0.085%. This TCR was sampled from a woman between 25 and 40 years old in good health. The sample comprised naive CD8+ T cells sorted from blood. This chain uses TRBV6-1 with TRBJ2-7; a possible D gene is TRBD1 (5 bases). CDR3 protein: CASSEWPGYYEQYF. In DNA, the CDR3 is TGTGCCAGCAGTGAATGGCCAGGGTACTACGAGCAGTACTTC.